The 12 T cell receptor beta chains listed next were all sequenced from one sample in a study of blood T cell repertoires in COVID-19. Libraries were prepared by immunoSEQ multiplex PCR; TCRdb keeps only in-frame clonotypes and omits some of them. The sample yields 250,000 to 350,000 clones, around nine tenths seen once. The sample was peripheral blood. These receptors originate from a woman aged 25 to 39 with COVID-19, enrolled during active disease.

The V gene is TRBV7-2, the J gene TRBJ2-7; 10 bases match TRBD1. The V and J ends lost 8 bases and 1 base, in that order; junction bases with no gene match: 5. This CDR3 is built from 14 residues. Germline V CDR1 and CDR2: SGHTA, FQGNSA. CDR3 sequence (DNA): TGTGCCAGCTCCGGACAGGGGGGGTCCTACGAGCAGTACTTC. Protein sequence: CASSGQGGSYEQYF.

The genes are TRBV19 and TRBJ2-6, with 7 bases fitting TRBD2. The trim removed 7 bases at V and 1 base at J, leaving 16 bases unmatched. Looked up from germline, CDR1 is LNHDA and CDR2 is SQIVND (reference sequence). CDR3 size: 19 residues. The CDR3 bases are TGTGCCAGTAACCCGGGACTATTCAAGGTGGGGTCTGGGGCCAACGTCCTGACTTTC. It translates to CASNPGLFKVGSGANVLTF.

This chain joins TRBV4-1 and TRBJ2-4; TRBD1 agrees at 7 bases. The CDR3 has 13 amino acids. Germline V gives CDR1 MGHRA, CDR2 YSYEKL. J gave up 6 bases and V 1 base, and 0 bases lay outside the gene matches. The CDR3: CASSQGQGNIQYF. The CDR3 nucleotides read TGCGCCAGCAGCCAAGGACAGGGAAACATTCAGTACTTC.

V and J are TRBV27 and TRBJ2-2; 10 bases fit TRBD2. Trimming took 4 bases from V and 7 from J; bases not matched to a gene: 9. The CDR3 is 16 residues long. From germline, CDR1 is MNHEY and CDR2 SMNVEV (reference sequence). CDR3 loop: CASSSVAGGRSGELFF. The CDR3 bases are TGTGCCAGCAGTTCAGTAGCGGGAGGACGGAGCGGGGAGCTGTTTTTT.

The chain couples TRBV18 to TRBJ1-1; D is ambiguous. From germline, CDR1 is KGHSH and CDR2 LQKENI. The CDR3 contains 14 residues. Trimming took 0 bases from V and 8 from J, leaving 13 bases between them. In DNA form, the CDR3 reads TGTGCCAGCTCACCACCGGTAATTTCACGGGAAGCTTTCTTT. This encodes CASSPPVISREAFF. The entire variable domain, with the rest obtained from reference TRBV18 and TRBJ1-1, is as follows: NAGVMQNPRHLVRRRGQEARLRCSPMKGHSHVYWYRQLPEEGLKFMVYLQKENIIDESGMPKERFSAEFPKEGPSILRIQQVVRGDSAAYFCASSPPVISREAFFGQGTRLTVV.

This chain links TRBV7-2 with TRBJ2-5; 12 bases are shared with TRBD2. The junction had 5 bases not matched to a gene; V was cut back by 5 bases and J by 1 base. Germline CDR1 is SGHTA and CDR2 is FQGNSA. The CDR3 loop spans 16 amino acids. CDR3 sequence: CASSPGLAGLQETQYF. Here the CDR3 DNA reads TGTGCCAGCAGCCCGGGACTAGCGGGCCTCCAAGAGACCCAGTACTTC.

In this sample, this clone turned up once. The V and J genes are TRBV13 and TRBJ1-2, with 11 bases matching TRBD1. This CDR3 is 17 amino acids long. CDR1 PRHDT and CDR2 FYEKMQ come from the germline V gene (reference sequence). Trimming at V came to 5 bases and at J to 1 base, leaving 9 bases not matched to a gene. This CDR3 is CASSPDRGLPFNYGYTF. The DNA for the CDR3 is TGTGCCAGCAGCCCGGACAGGGGGCTCCCCTTTAACTATGGCTACACCTTC.

The chain uses TRBV5-4 and TRBJ1-4; 7 bases map to TRBD1. This CDR3 is 14 amino acids long. The V gene's germline CDR1 is SGHNT and CDR2 YYREEE (reference sequence). Trimming at V came to 4 bases and at J to 8 bases, leaving 8 bases not matched to a gene. CDR3 bases: TGTGCCAGCAGCCAGGGACAGAGGGGAGAAAAACTGTTTTTT. Protein product: CASSQGQRGEKLFF.

The chain links TRBV28 to TRBJ2-7; TRBD1 aligns across 7 bases. The germline CDR1 and CDR2 sequences are MDHEN and SYDVKM. The V gene end was trimmed by 5 bases and the J gene end by 2 bases; junction bases not matched to a gene: 6. This CDR3 spans 14 amino acids. CDR3 sequence (DNA): TGTGCCAGCAGTCTGACAGGGTACACCTACGAGCAGTACTTC. Translation: CASSLTGYTYEQYF.

V gene TRBV5-1 combines with J gene TRBJ2-7, with TRBD1 identical over 9 bases. The J segment lost 6 bases and the V segment lost 0 bases, leaving 10 bases of the junction unmatched. Germline V gives CDR1 SGHRS, CDR2 YFSETQ. The CDR3 runs 16 residues. CDR3 residues: CASSLGDRARPSEQYF. CDR3 DNA: TGCGCCAGCAGCTTGGGGGACAGGGCGAGACCATCCGAGCAGTACTTC. Together with reference TRBV5-1 and TRBJ2-7, the CDR3 gives the full variable domain: KAGVTQTPRYLIKTRGQQVTLSCSPISGHRSVSWYQQTPGQGLQFLFEYFSETQRNKGNFPGRFSGRQFSNSRSEMNVSTLELGDSALYLCASSLGDRARPSEQYFGPGTRLTVT.

V and J are TRBV28 and TRBJ1-1; D gene ambiguous. Germline V CDR1 and CDR2: MDHEN, SYDVKM. The CDR3 runs to 14 residues. Trimming left V 6 bases short and J 6 bases short, with 17 bases between. Written as DNA, the CDR3 is TGTGCCAGCAGGTGGTCTGACCTGGGCGCTGAAGCTTTCTTT. Protein product: CASRWSDLGAEAFF.

J is TRBJ2-7 and V is TRBV10-2, with 11 bases that match TRBD2. V shed 8 bases and J 2 bases; nucleotides not matched to a gene: 8. Germline CDR1 and CDR2: WSHSY and SAAADI. The CDR3 extends over 15 amino acids. The CDR3 DNA reads as TGCGCCAGCCGTGCCGTAGCGGGAGGGCCCTACGAGCAGTACTTC. This encodes CASRAVAGGPYEQYF.